The sequence of this TCR beta chain was determined in a study of blood T cell repertoires in COVID-19. Original data processing: Amplification of reference gene primers was used by the study to estimate nucleated cell counts. TCRdb's copy holds only in-frame clones and misses some; the assay was immunoSEQ multiplex PCR. The V and J calls and clone size are taken from that table; D and trimming were inferred from the DNA. The repertoire holds about 260,000 clones, with over 75% as singletons. CDR1 and CDR2 from the germline V gene are LNHDA and SQIVND (reference sequence). The length of the CDR3 is 14 residues. Unmatched junction bases numbered 6, after V lost 5 bases and J lost 7 bases.

The chain uses TRBV19 and TRBJ1-2; 11 bases line up with TRBD1. The clonotype comes from a woman aged 45 to 65 with acute or convalescent COVID-19. The sample consisted of peripheral blood. The CDR3 is CASSSGQGAFGYTF. The CDR3 DNA follows: TGTGCCAGTAGTTCAGGACAGGGGGCGTTTGGCTACACCTTC.